This T cell receptor beta chain was sequenced in a study of T cell responses to AZD1222 COVID-19 vaccine. Germline values: CDR1 SGHTA, CDR2 FQGNSA. V lost 3 bases, J lost 7 bases, and 12 bases lay in between. CDR3 size: 13 residues. The method was immunoSEQ multiplex PCR; TCRdb's version includes in-frame clones alone and lacks a portion of them. In the table there are 60,000 to 70,000 clones, 85% of which are singletons. The material was peripheral blood, obtained on day 0 of AZD1222 vaccination. This sequence was found in an adult in good health. The chain uses TRBV7-2 and TRBJ1-1; weak D call: TRBD1 (5 bases). CDR3 residues: CASSFLAGREAFF. The CDR3, as DNA: TGTGCCAGCAGCTTTTTGGCGGGGCGTGAAGCTTTCTTT.